Below are 22 T cell receptor beta chains sequenced from a single sample in a study of early T cells in non-severe SARS-CoV-2 infection. TCRdb recomputed calls from the 5' RACE reads with MiXCR, one row per CDR3 protein. The sample holds 100,000 to 140,000 distinct CDR3 sequences, 11% seen once. Sequenced material: whole blood. Receptor source: an adult who was a healthcare worker with PCR-confirmed SARS-CoV-2 infection or an uninfected control (not recorded which).

This clonotype was observed many times. V gene TRBV29-1 combines with J gene TRBJ2-7; D possibly corresponds to TRBD2 (6 bases). The CDR3 runs to 13 residues. Per germline, CDR1 SQVTM and CDR2 ANQGSEA. V lost 4 bases and J lost 2, with 12 bases in between. The CDR3 coding sequence is TGCAGCGTTGCCAATAGCGGCCCCTACGAGCAGTACTTC. This codes for CSVANSGPYEQYF.

This chain joins TRBV12-3 or TRBV12-4 and TRBJ2-1, with D unclear. This CDR3 region has 12 residues. V lost 5 bases, J lost 12 bases, and 14 bases lay in between. CDR3 in amino acids: CASSRDRSRQFF. CDR3 coding DNA: TGTGCCAGCAGTCGCGATCGGTCCCGGCAGTTCTTC.

This clonotype has ten or more counts. V and J are TRBV11-2 and TRBJ2-1; a possible D gene is TRBD2 (6 bases). CDR3 size: 17 residues. V was shortened by 1 base and J by 4 bases, with 17 bases between the two germline ends. CDR1 SGHAT and CDR2 FQNNGV come from the germline V gene. The CDR3 nucleotides read TGTGCCAGCAGCTTAGGGGCGGTGACTAGGCCGTACAATGAGCAGTTCTTC. It specifies CASSLGAVTRPYNEQFF.

This clonotype was found a few times. The chain uses TRBV6-2 or TRBV6-3 and TRBJ2-1; tentatively, D is TRBD2 (5 bases). The V end lost 5 bases, the J end lost 9 bases, and 14 bases lay between the germline ends. The CDR3 extends over 13 amino acids. Germline V CDR1 and CDR2: MNHEY, SVGEGT. Here the CDR3 reads CASSLRVVPEQFF. The DNA for the CDR3 is TGTGCCAGCAGTCTGAGGGTGGTCCCTGAGCAGTTCTTC.

The chain is built from TRBV2 and TRBJ1-5; D perhaps matches TRBD1 (6 bases). Deletions cut 4 bases from V and 5 bases from J, with 9 bases between. The length of the CDR3 is 13 residues. Germline V gene sequence: CDR1 SNHLY, CDR2 FYNNEI. This chain's CDR3 is CASSGTEDQPQHF. CDR3 nucleotides: TGTGCCAGCAGTGGGACAGAAGATCAGCCCCAGCATTTT.

This clonotype came up a few times. J is TRBJ1-5 and V is TRBV18; D not certain. This CDR3 spans 13 amino acids. V was pared by 5 bases and J by 5 bases, with 10 bases between. Per germline, CDR1 KGHSH and CDR2 LQKENI. The CDR3 sequence: CASSTGRDQPQHF. Written as DNA, the CDR3 is TGTGCCAGCTCAACCGGCCGGGATCAGCCCCAGCATTTT.

This clonotype was seen only a few times. The V and J genes are TRBV18 and TRBJ2-3, with D unclear. This CDR3 is 14 amino acids long. The V gene lost 5 bases and the J gene lost 2 bases, with 11 bases spanning the gap. The germline CDR1 and CDR2 sequences are KGHSH and LQKENI. CDR3: CASSTTQLTDTQYF. CDR3 coding DNA: TGTGCCAGCTCAACAACGCAGCTCACAGATACGCAGTATTTT. Filled out from reference TRBV18 and TRBJ2-3, the complete variable domain reads NAGVMQNPRHLVRRRGQEARLRCSPMKGHSHVYWYRQLPEEGLKFMVYLQKENIIDESGMPKERFSAEFPKEGPSILRIQQVVRGDSAAYFCASSTTQLTDTQYFGPGTRLTVL.

The chain uses TRBV6-6 and TRBJ1-2, with 8 nucleotides matching TRBD1. Germline CDR1 is MNHNY and CDR2 is SVGAGI (reference sequence). J gave up 8 bases and V 0 bases, and 8 bases lay outside the gene matches. The CDR3 is made up of 15 amino acids. The CDR3 spells CASSYSGTGPSGYTF. The CDR3 DNA follows: TGTGCCAGCAGTTACTCGGGGACAGGCCCCTCGGGCTACACCTTC.

V gene TRBV28 combines with J gene TRBJ2-7; no firm D call. The CDR3 covers 12 residues. CDR1 and CDR2 from the germline V gene are MDHEN and SYDVKM. Trimming shortened V by 6 bases and J by 6 bases, and 12 bases separated the two germline ends. CDR3 in DNA: TGTGCCAGCAGCACATGGGCGGTCGAGCAGTACTTC. It specifies CASSTWAVEQYF.

The table lists this clonotype with many counts. The V gene is TRBV5-1, the J gene TRBJ1-1; D call uncertain. From germline, CDR1 is SGHRS and CDR2 YFSETQ. The germline V and J ends were trimmed by 8 bases and 1 base, with 18 bases remaining between them. The CDR3 runs 15 residues. CDR3 DNA: TGCGCCAGTAGGGTACGGGAAGAGGAGAACACTGAAGCTTTCTTT. Its translation is CASRVREEENTEAFF.

There are a few counts of this clonotype. V gene TRBV27 combines with J gene TRBJ2-7, with D maybe TRBD2 (6 bases). Germline CDR1 is MNHEY and CDR2 is SMNVEV (reference sequence). V lost 3 bases and J lost 4, with 22 bases in between. The CDR3 covers 17 residues. This CDR3 is CASSFRAPLGTAYEQYF. The CDR3, as DNA: TGTGCCAGCAGTTTTCGGGCGCCCCTAGGGACTGCGTACGAGCAGTACTTC.

This clonotype was detected ten times or more. The rearrangement links TRBV12-3 or TRBV12-4 to TRBJ2-3; 16 positions agree with TRBD2. The CDR3 loop spans 16 amino acids. Trimming removed 3 bases from V and 4 bases from J; junction bases left unmatched: 1. The CDR3 protein is CASSLGLAGGPDTQYF. The DNA for the CDR3 is TGTGCCAGCAGTTTGGGACTAGCGGGAGGGCCAGATACGCAGTATTTT.

This clonotype appeared many times. The chain employs TRBV28 and TRBJ2-1; 9 nucleotides agree with TRBD2. CDR3 length: 18 residues. V shed 2 bases, J shed 9 bases, and the junction held 17 bases outside the gene matches. In germline, CDR1 is MDHEN, CDR2 SYDVKM. DNA of the CDR3: TGTGCCAGCAGTTTACCTCCCCCTAGCGGGAATAGAGGTCCTGAGCAGTTCTTC. Its translation is CASSLPPPSGNRGPEQFF.

The sample holds a few counts of this clonotype. The V call is TRBV20-1, the J call TRBJ2-1; unclear D gene. Per germline, CDR1 DFQATT and CDR2 SNEGSKA (reference sequence). Deletions cut 0 bases from V and 0 bases from J, with 9 bases between. There are 15 residues in the CDR3. In DNA form, the CDR3 reads TGCAGTGCTAGAGATGTGAGGAGCTCCTACAATGAGCAGTTCTTC. Its translation is CSARDVRSSYNEQFF.

This clonotype has just one count. This may come from a read error, since a much larger clone is one base off. V usage is TRBV11-2 and J usage is TRBJ1-4; D perhaps matches TRBD1 (5 bases). The CDR3 runs 13 residues. The germline gives CDR1 SGHAT, CDR2 FQNNGV. The DNA for the CDR3 is TGTGCCAGCAGCTTAGAGGGGGTTGGAAAACTGTCTTTT. This sequence encodes CASSLEGVGKLSF.

This chain uses TRBV6-5 with TRBJ1-2; no firm D call. V was trimmed by 2 bases and J by 8 bases, leaving 15 bases between them. Germline V CDR1 and CDR2: MNHEY, SVGAGI. The CDR3 is 14 amino acids. The CDR3 is CASSYGYGTQGYTF. The CDR3 DNA reads TGTGCCAGCAGTTACGGGTATGGCACTCAGGGCTACACCTTC.

This clonotype was counted at least ten times. This chain uses TRBV24-1 with TRBJ1-2, with D possibly TRBD1 on 6 matching bases. Germline V lookup: CDR1 KGHDR, CDR2 SFDVKD. The CDR3 runs 13 residues. Trimming cost V 7 bases and J 4 bases, with 12 bases left between them. The CDR3 coding sequence is TGTGCCACCAGGAAGACAGGTCTCTATGGCTACACCTTC. As protein: CATRKTGLYGYTF.

This sequence joins TRBV6-6 and TRBJ2-1; 7 nucleotides match TRBD2. Germline V lookup: CDR1 MNHNY, CDR2 SVGAGI (reference sequence). The J segment lost 10 bases and the V segment lost 6 bases, leaving 18 bases of the junction unmatched. This CDR3 is built from 16 residues. The CDR3: CASRGVVRAGVWEQFF. As DNA, the CDR3 is TGTGCCAGCAGGGGGGTTGTTCGGGCGGGAGTTTGGGAGCAGTTCTTC.

This clonotype was observed at least ten times. This chain uses TRBV4-1 with TRBJ2-7, with 13 nucleotides matching TRBD2. The V gene's germline CDR1 is MGHRA and CDR2 YSYEKL. This CDR3 has 14 residues. Trimming removed 4 bases from V and 4 bases from J; junction bases left unmatched: 1. CDR3 DNA: TGCGCCAGCAGCCCGGGACTAGCGGGGTACGAGCAGTACTTC. Translation gives CASSPGLAGYEQYF.

This clonotype has just a few counts. J is TRBJ1-5 and V is TRBV20-1; D is unclear. Germline-derived CDR1 and CDR2 are DFQATT and SNEGSKA (reference sequence). CDR3 size: 12 residues. V lost 3 bases, J lost 9 bases, and 12 bases lay in between. The CDR3 DNA is TGCAGTGCTAGGGGCAGTCGCACGCCCCAGCATTTT. Translating it yields CSARGSRTPQHF.

There are many counts of this clonotype. V usage is TRBV6-2 or TRBV6-3 and J usage is TRBJ2-1, with 13 bases that match TRBD2. The CDR3 has 15 residues. The V and J ends lost 5 bases and 6 bases, in that order; junction bases with no gene match: 4. Germline loops: CDR1 MNHEY, CDR2 SVGEGT. The CDR3 region has the DNA TGTGCCAGCAGTACAGGACTAGCGGGAGCCAATGAGCAGTTCTTC. Translation gives CASSTGLAGANEQFF.

This clonotype has a count of ten or more. This rearrangement joins TRBV12-3 or TRBV12-4 to TRBJ1-1; possibly TRBD1 for D (5 bases). Trimming pared 2 bases from V and 6 bases from J, leaving 13 bases between. This CDR3 has 14 residues. CDR3 in DNA: TGTGCCAGCAGTTTATCCCAGGGAGGAGCTGAAGCTTTCTTT. Translating it yields CASSLSQGGAEAFF.